This paragraph reports one TCR beta chain. Its antigen is not identified. Sequenced by immunoSEQ multiplex PCR; TCRdb stores in-frame clones only, minus some. Counted here are tens of thousands of clones, roughly 94% occurring once; the ten biggest clones make up less than 2.5%. This sample stems from a study of cytomegalovirus exposure and HLA in healthy donors. General study points: In a later analysis, first-cohort TCR clusters were found to tend to co-occur in the approximately 120 validation repertoires. Specificity for CMV antigens was confirmed in vitro for a few of the CMV-associated chains. The study put 150 to 200 TCR beta chains on its list as cytomegalovirus-associated.

Losses at the gene ends were 0 bases for V and 0 bases for J; bases not matched to a gene: 2. The CDR3 runs 15 residues. The V gene's germline CDR1 is SGDLS and CDR2 YYNGEE. Specimen: PBMCs. This sequence joins TRBV9 and TRBJ1-1; 7 bases line up with TRBD1. The TCR sequence derives from a woman aged 18-29 years in good health and CMV-seronegative. CDR3 nucleotides: TGTGCCAGCAGCGTAGCAGGGGGAGTGAACACTGAAGCTTTCTTT. As protein: CASSVAGGVNTEAFF. The full variable domain, in which reference TRBV9 and TRBJ1-1 provide the parts outside the CDR3, is DSGVTQTPKHLITATGQRVTLRCSPRSGDLSVYWYQQSLDQGLQFLIQYYNGEERAKGNILERFSAQQFPDLHSELNLSSLELGDSALYFCASSVAGGVNTEAFFGQGTRLTVV.